Sequencing of this T cell receptor beta chain was carried out in a study of cytotoxic CD8 clonotypes in ibrutinib-treated CLL. About the study: The cohort had about 11 relapsed/refractory and over 14 treatment-naive patients, 17 IGHV unmutated.

A 1 in 200,000 to 1 in 1 million T cell depth was the sequencing target. Profiled with immunoSEQ multiplex PCR; TCRdb holds only in-frame clones, not every one. The sample yields a few hundred thousand clones, about 80% seen once. The CDR3 has 16 residues. From germline, CDR1 is LGHNA and CDR2 YNFKEQ. With V trimmed by 2 bases and J by 1 base, 5 bases remained unmatched. The V gene is TRBV4-2, the J gene TRBJ2-1, with 7 bases fitting TRBD2. This receptor was identified in a human donor with chronic lymphocytic leukemia. The sample was PBMCs, taken before ibrutinib treatment. CDR3: CASSQLGGSSYNEQFF. The CDR3, as DNA: TGTGCCAGCAGCCAACTGGGCGGGAGTTCCTACAATGAGCAGTTCTTC.